This TCR beta chain was recorded in a study of blood T cell repertoires in COVID-19. Study details: In each case, the material was cDNA or gDNA derived from T cells, B-cell-depleted T cells, or PBMCs.

V gave up 6 bases and J gave up 6 bases, with 18 bases separating them. From germline, CDR1 is KGHSH and CDR2 LQKENI. This CDR3 region has 15 residues. As handled by the study authors: Estimation of nucleated cell counts was performed using reference gene primer amplification. Libraries were prepared by immunoSEQ multiplex PCR; TCRdb keeps only in-frame clonotypes and omits some of them. V, J and clone size are those of that table, while D and trimming were read from the DNA. This sample carries approximately 200,000 clones, approximately 84% of them seen once, and the ten largest clones take 2% to 2.5%.

The TCR originated in a woman in her fifties or sixties with acute or convalescent COVID-19. The chain combines TRBV18 with TRBJ2-1; possible D gene TRBD1, 6 bases. Sequenced: peripheral blood. The CDR3 spells CASSVGGQHLNEQFF. The CDR3 nucleotides are TGTGCCAGCTCCGTCGGAGGACAGCACCTCAATGAGCAGTTCTTC.